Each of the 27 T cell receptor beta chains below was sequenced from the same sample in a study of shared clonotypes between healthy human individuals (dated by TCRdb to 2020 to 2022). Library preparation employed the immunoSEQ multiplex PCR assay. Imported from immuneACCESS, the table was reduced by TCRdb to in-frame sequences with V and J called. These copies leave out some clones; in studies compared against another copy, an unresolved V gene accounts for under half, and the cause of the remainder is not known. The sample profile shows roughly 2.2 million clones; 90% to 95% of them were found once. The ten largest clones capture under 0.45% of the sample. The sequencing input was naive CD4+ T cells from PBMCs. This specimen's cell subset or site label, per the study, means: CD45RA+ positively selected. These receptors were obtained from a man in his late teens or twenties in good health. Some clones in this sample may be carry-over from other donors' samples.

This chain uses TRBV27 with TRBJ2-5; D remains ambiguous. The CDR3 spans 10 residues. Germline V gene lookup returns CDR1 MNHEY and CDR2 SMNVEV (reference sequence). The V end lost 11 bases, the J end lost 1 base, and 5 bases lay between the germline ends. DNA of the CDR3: TGTGCCGGGTTCCAAGAGACCCAGTACTTC. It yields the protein CAGFQETQYF.

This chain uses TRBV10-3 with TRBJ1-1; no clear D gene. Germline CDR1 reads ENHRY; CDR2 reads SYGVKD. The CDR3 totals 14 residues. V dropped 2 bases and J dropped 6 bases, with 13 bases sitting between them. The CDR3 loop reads CAISERESGAEAFF. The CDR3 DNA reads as TGTGCCATCAGTGAGAGGGAGTCTGGGGCTGAAGCTTTCTTT.

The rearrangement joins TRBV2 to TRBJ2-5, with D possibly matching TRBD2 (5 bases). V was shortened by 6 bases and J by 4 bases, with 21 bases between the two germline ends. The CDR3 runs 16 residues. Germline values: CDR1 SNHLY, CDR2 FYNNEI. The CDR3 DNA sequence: TGTGCCAGCAGCTGGTCGGTCTTCATAGAGGGAGAGACCCAGTACTTC. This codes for CASSWSVFIEGETQYF.

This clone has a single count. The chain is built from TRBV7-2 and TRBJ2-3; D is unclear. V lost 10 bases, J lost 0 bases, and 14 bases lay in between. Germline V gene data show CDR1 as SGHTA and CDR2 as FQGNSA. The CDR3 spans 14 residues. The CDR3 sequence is CATSPTRSTDTQYF. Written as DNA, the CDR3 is TGTGCCACCTCGCCGACCCGAAGCACAGATACGCAGTATTTT.

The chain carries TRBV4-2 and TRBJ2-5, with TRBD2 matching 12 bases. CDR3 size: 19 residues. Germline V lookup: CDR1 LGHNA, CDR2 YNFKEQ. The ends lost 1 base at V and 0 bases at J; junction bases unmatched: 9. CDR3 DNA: TGTGCCAGCAGCCAAGCCTCCGGGACTAGCGGGCGCCACCAAGAGACCCAGTACTTC. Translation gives CASSQASGTSGRHQETQYF.

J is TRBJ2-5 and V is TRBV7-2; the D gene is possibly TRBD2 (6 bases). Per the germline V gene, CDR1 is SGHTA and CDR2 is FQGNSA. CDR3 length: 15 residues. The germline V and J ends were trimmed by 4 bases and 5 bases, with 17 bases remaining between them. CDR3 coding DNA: TGTGCCAGCAGCTCCTCGCGGGGTCGGCGGGAGACCCAGTACTTC. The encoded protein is CASSSSRGRRETQYF.

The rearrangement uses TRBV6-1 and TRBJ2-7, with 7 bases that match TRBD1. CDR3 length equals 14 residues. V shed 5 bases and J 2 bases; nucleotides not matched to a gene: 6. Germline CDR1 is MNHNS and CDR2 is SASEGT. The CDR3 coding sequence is TGTGCCAGCAGTAGGACAGGTTCCACCTACGAGCAGTACTTC. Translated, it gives CASSRTGSTYEQYF.

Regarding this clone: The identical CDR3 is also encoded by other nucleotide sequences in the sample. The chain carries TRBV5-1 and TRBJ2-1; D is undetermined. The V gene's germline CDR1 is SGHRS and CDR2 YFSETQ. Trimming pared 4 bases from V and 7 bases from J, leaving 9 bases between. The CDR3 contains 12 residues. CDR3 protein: CASSPGGNEQFF. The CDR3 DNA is TGCGCCAGCAGCCCCGGTGGGAATGAGCAGTTCTTC.

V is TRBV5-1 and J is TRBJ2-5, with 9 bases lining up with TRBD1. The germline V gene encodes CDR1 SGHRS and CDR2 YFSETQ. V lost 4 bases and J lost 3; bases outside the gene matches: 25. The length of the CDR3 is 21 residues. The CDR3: CASSTESWDREGAGLEETQYF. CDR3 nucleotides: TGCGCCAGCAGCACTGAAAGCTGGGACAGGGAGGGTGCGGGACTGGAAGAGACCCAGTACTTC.

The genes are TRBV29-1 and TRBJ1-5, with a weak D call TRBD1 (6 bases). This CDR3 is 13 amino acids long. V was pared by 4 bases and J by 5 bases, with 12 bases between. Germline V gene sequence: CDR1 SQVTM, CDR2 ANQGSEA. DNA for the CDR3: TGCAGCGTTGCACAGGGAGTAGATCAGCCCCAGCATTTT. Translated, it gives CSVAQGVDQPQHF.

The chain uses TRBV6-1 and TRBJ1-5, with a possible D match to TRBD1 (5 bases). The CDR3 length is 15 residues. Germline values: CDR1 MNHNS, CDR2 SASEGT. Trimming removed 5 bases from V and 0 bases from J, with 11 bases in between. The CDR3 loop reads CASSWTPDSNQPQHF. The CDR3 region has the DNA TGTGCCAGCAGTTGGACACCTGATAGCAATCAGCCCCAGCATTTT.

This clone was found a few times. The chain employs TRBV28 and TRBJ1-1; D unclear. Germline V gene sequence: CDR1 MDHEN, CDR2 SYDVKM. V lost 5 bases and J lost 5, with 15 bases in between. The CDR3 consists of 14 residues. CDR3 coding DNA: TGTGCCAGCAGTATCCGATCCCTGAGGACTGAAGCTTTCTTT. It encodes CASSIRSLRTEAFF.

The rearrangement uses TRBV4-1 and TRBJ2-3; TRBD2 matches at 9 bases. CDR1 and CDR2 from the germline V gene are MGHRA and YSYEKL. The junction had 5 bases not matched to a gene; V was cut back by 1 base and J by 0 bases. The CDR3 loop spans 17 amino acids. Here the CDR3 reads CASSQVKGLASTDTQYF. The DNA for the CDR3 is TGCGCCAGCAGCCAAGTAAAGGGACTAGCTAGCACAGATACGCAGTATTTT.

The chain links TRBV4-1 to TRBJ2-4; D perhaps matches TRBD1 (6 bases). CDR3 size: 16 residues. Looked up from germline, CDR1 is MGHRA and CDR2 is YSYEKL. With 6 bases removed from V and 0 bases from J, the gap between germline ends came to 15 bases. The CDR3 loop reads CASRPNRDLAKNIQYF. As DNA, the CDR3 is TGCGCCAGCAGACCCAACAGGGACCTAGCCAAAAACATTCAGTACTTC.

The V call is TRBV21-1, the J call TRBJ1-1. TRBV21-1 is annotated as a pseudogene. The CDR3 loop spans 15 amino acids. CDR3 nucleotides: TGTGCCAGCAGCAAAGAGGCGTGTAGGAGGGGACGAGCTTTCTTT. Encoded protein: CASSKEACRRGRAFF.

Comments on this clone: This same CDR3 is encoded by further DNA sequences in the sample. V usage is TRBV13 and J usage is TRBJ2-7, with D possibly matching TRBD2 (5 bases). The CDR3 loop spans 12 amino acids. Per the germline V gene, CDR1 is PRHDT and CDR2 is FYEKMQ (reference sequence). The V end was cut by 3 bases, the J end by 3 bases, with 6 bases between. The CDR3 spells CASSFRGYEQYF. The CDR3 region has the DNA TGTGCCAGCAGCTTTCGGGGCTACGAGCAGTACTTC.

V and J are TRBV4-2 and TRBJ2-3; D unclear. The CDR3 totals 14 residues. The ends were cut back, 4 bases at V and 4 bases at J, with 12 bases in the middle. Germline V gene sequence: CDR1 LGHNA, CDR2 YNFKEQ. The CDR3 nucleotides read TGTGCCAGCAGCCGAAGTCTGGGCGCAGATACGCAGTATTTT. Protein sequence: CASSRSLGADTQYF.

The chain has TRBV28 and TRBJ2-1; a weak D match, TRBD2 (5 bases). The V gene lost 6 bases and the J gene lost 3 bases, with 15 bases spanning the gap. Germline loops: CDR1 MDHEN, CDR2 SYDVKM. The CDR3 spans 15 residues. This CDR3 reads CASSGGWADYNEQFF. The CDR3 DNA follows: TGTGCCAGCAGCGGAGGTTGGGCTGACTACAATGAGCAGTTCTTC. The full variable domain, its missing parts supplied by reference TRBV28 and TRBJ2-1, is DVKVTQSSRYLVKRTGEKVFLECVQDMDHENMFWYRQDPGLGLRLIYFSYDVKMKEKGDIPEGYSVSREKKERFSLILESASTNQTSMYLCASSGGWADYNEQFFGPGTRLTVL.

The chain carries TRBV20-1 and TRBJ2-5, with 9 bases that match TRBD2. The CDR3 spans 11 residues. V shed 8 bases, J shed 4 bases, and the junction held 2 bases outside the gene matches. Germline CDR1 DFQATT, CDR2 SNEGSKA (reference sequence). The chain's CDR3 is CSYSGRETQYF. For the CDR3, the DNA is TGCAGTTATAGCGGGAGAGAGACCCAGTACTTC.

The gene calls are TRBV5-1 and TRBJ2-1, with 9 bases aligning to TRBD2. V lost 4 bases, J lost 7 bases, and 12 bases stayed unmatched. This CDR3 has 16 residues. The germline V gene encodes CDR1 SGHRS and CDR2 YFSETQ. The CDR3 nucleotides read TGCGCCAGCAGCGCATCTCCTAGCGGGGTAAGGAATGAGCAGTTCTTC. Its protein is CASSASPSGVRNEQFF.

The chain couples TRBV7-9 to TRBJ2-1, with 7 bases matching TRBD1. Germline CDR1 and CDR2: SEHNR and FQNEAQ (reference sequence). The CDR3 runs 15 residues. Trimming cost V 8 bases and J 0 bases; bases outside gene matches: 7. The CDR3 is CASPGQSSSYNEQFF. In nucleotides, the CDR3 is TGTGCCAGCCCGGGACAGTCGAGCTCCTACAATGAGCAGTTCTTC.

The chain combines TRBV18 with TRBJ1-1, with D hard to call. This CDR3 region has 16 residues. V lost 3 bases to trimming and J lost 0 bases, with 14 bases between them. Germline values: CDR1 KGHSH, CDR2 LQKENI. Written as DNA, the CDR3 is TGTGCCAGCTCACCCGGGTCTCCAAATGTGAACACTGAAGCTTTCTTT. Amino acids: CASSPGSPNVNTEAFF.

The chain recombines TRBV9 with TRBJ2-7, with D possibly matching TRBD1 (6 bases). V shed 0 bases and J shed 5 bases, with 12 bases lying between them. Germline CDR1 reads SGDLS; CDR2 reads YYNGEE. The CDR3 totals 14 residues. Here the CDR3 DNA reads TGTGCCAGCAGCGTAGGGACAGCCCTTGACGAGCAGTACTTC. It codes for CASSVGTALDEQYF.

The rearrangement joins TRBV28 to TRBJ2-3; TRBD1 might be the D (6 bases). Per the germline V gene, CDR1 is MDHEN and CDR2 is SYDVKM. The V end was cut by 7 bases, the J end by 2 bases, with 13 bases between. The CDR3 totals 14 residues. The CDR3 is CASNDRLHTDTQYF. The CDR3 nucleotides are TGTGCCAGCAACGACAGGCTTCACACAGATACGCAGTATTTT.

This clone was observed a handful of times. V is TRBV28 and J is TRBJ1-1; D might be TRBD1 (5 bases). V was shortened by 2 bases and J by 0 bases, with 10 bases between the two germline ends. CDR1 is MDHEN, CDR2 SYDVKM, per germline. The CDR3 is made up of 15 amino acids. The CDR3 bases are TGTGCCAGCAGTTTACGTCCAGGGATGAACACTGAAGCTTTCTTT. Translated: CASSLRPGMNTEAFF.

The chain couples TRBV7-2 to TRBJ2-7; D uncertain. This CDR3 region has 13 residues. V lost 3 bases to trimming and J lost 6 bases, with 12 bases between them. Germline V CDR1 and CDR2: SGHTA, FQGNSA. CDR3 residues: CASSFDPTGEQYF. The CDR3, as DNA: TGTGCCAGCAGCTTCGACCCGACCGGCGAGCAGTACTTC.

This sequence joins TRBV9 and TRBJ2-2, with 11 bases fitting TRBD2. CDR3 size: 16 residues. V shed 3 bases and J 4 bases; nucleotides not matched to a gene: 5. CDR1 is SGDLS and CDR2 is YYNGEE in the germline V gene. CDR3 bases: TGTGCCAGCAGCGGCCCGGGACTAGCGGTCACCGGGGAGCTGTTTTTT. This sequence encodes CASSGPGLAVTGELFF.